A selection of T cell receptor beta chains follows, all from one sample in a study of T cell changes during pregnancy in multiple sclerosis. Method: immunoSEQ multiplex PCR; TCRdb's copy keeps in-frame clones and lacks some. The data show some 68,000 clones, about 89% seen once. Sequenced material: peripheral blood, taken in the second trimester of pregnancy. The receptors originated from a female donor with multiple sclerosis, enrolled in a pregnancy study. Each CDR3 is given with its conserved first and last residue. D genes are given only for firm matches. Expanded clones get a size class; other rows say once, few or many, or leave the size out.

j_call	clone_size	d_call	v_call	cdr3_nt	cdr3_aa
TRBJ1-2	NA	NA	TRBV19	TGTGCCAGTAGTAACCCAGTCTATGGCTACACCTTC	CASSNPVYGYTF
TRBJ2-2	NA	NA	TRBV6-5	TGTGCCAGCAGTTACTCGGGGGGGCCGGTCACCGGGGAGCTGTTTTTT	CASSYSGGPVTGELFF
TRBJ1-1	NA	TRBD1	TRBV7-3	TGTGCCAGCAGCTCGGGACAGGCCAACACTGAAGCTTTCTTT	CASSSGQANTEAFF
TRBJ2-5	NA	NA	TRBV14	TGTGCCAGCAGCCAAGTAATTGGCGGCCAAGAGACCCAGTACTTC	CASSQVIGGQETQYF
TRBJ2-3	few	NA	TRBV5-6	TGTGCCAGCCAAGGCGAACGAGGACTGGAGCTCACAGATACGCAGTATTTT	CASQGERGLELTDTQYF
TRBJ2-5	NA	NA	TRBV18	TGTGCCAGCTCACCGGGACACTACCAAGAGACCCAGTACTTC	CASSPGHYQETQYF
TRBJ1-1	few	TRBD1	TRBV5-6	TGTGCCAGCAGCGGAGGGGGCCCCGAAGCTTTCTTT	CASSGGGPEAFF
TRBJ2-7	NA	NA	TRBV30	TGTGCCTGGAGCATGGGGGCAACTAAGTACTTC	CAWSMGATKYF
TRBJ2-5	NA	NA	TRBV11-2	TGTGCCAGCACCCTTGGCGGCGAAGAGACCCAGTACTTC	CASTLGGEETQYF
TRBJ2-3	NA	NA	TRBV19	TGTGCCAGTAGCAGGCAGAGTCAGGGGATGGGGTATACGCAGTATTTT	CASSRQSQGMGYTQYF
TRBJ2-3	NA	TRBD2	TRBV6-4	TGTGCCAGCAGTGACTTCCCGACTAGCGGGAACACAGATACGCAGTATTTT	CASSDFPTSGNTDTQYF
TRBJ2-3	once	TRBD1	TRBV6-5	TGTGCCAGCAGTTACCGACAGGGTGGCACAGATACGCAGTATTTT	CASSYRQGGTDTQYF
TRBJ2-7	NA	TRBD2	TRBV19	TGTGCCAGTAGCGAGAATCTAGCGGGGGGGACCTACGAGCAGTACTTC	CASSENLAGGTYEQYF
TRBJ2-7	NA	TRBD2	TRBV30	TGTGCCTGGAGCCCGGGACTAGCGGACTACGAGCAGTACTTC	CAWSPGLADYEQYF
TRBJ1-2	once	NA	TRBV18	TGTGCCAGCTCACCATCGGGGGTCTATGGCTACACCTTC	CASSPSGVYGYTF
TRBJ2-2	NA	TRBD2	TRBV7-9	TGTGCCAGCAGCTTAGTTGCTAGCGGAGGCAGAAAGGGGACCGGGGAGCTGTTTTTT	CASSLVASGGRKGTGELFF
TRBJ1-2	NA	TRBD1	TRBV5-4	TGTGCCAGCAGCTTCCCCCCGGGACAGGGAAACTATGGCTACACCTTC	CASSFPPGQGNYGYTF
TRBJ2-1	NA	TRBD2	TRBV29-1	TGCAGCGTGGGGGGACTAAACACATACAATGAGCAGTTCTTC	CSVGGLNTYNEQFF
TRBJ2-6	few	NA	TRBV4-2	TGTGCCAGCAGCCAAGATGGGGACTTTTCTGGGGCCAACGTCCTGACTTTC	CASSQDGDFSGANVLTF
TRBJ2-5	NA	TRBD2	TRBV27	TGTGCCACAGGACTAGCGGGAGGGCTAAGGCAAGAGACCCAGTACTTC	CATGLAGGLRQETQYF
TRBJ1-1	NA	NA	TRBV7-3	TGTGCCAGCGGTTGGAGGGGGGGCACTGAAGCTTTCTTT	CASGWRGGTEAFF
TRBJ1-2	NA	NA	TRBV30	TGTGCCTGGAGCCGCAGTAAGGGGAACTATGGCTACACCTTC	CAWSRSKGNYGYTF